A selection of T cell receptor beta chains follows, all from one sample in a study of T cells in Graves' hyperthyroidism and ophthalmopathy. From the multiplex PCR reads, TCRdb called clonotypes with MiXCR, one entry per CDR3 protein. The sample lists 650,000 to 800,000 distinct CDR3 sequences; about 45% were seen once. The sample taken for sequencing was peripheral blood or thyroid tissue (not recorded which). The receptor set was obtained from an adult man with Graves' disease, either hyperthyroidism or ophthalmopathy (not recorded which). Each CDR3 is given with its conserved first and last residue. The order of the fields is V gene, D gene, clone size, J gene, CDR3 DNA, CDR3 protein. The D gene is left open where the match is weak. Size values are once, few and many counts, or a class for expanded clones, and some rows have none.

TRBV25-1,-,-,TRBJ1-2,TGTGCCAGCAGTGAGGATAATGGGATGGACTATGGCTACACCTTC,CASSEDNGMDYGYTF
TRBV6-5,-,few,TRBJ2-7,TGTGCCAGCATGGTGAGGTTCGGCGAGCAGTACTTC,CASMVRFGEQYF
TRBV29-1,-,many,TRBJ2-7,TGCAGCGTCCAGAGAGTGGGGAACGAGCAGTACTTC,CSVQRVGNEQYF
TRBV29-1,-,-,TRBJ2-2,TGCAGCGTCAGGACAGGGGAGCTGTTTTTT,CSVRTGELFF
TRBV19,-,many,TRBJ1-1,TGTGCCAGCAGTATCACAGTGAACACTGAAGCTTTCTTT,CASSITVNTEAFF
TRBV12-5,-,once,TRBJ2-7,TGTGCTAGTGGTCTCGCCGGGACCACCGCCTCCTACGAGCAGTACTTC,CASGLAGTTASYEQYF
TRBV5-1,-,many,TRBJ1-1,TGTGCCAGCAGCCCGGGGCTGGGCACTGAAGCTTTCTTT,CASSPGLGTEAFF
TRBV2,-,-,TRBJ2-2,TGTGCCAGCAGTGACAGCCGGGTCAGGGGAGGATCCGGGGAGCTGTTTTTT,CASSDSRVRGGSGELFF
TRBV6-5,-,-,TRBJ2-5,TGTGCCAGCAAGGAAGGAGTAAAAGAGACCCAGTACTTC,CASKEGVKETQYF
TRBV4-2,-,-,TRBJ1-2,TGTGCCAGCAGACCAGTTCTATCACAGGGAAGCTATGGCTACACCTTC,CASRPVLSQGSYGYTF
TRBV15,TRBD1,many,TRBJ1-2,TGTGCCACCAGCGTAGACAGGGGGCCGCACTATGGCTACACCTTC,CATSVDRGPHYGYTF
TRBV7-2,-,few,TRBJ1-2,TGTGCCAGCAGCCAAGATGTTGGTTCAGCTAACTATGGCTACACCTTC,CASSQDVGSANYGYTF
TRBV7-2,TRBD1,-,TRBJ2-5,TGTGCCAGCAGCATGACAGGGGCGAGGGAGACCCAGTACTTC,CASSMTGARETQYF
TRBV9,TRBD2,-,TRBJ2-7,TGTGCCAGCAGCGTAGGCCCTAGCGGGAGGGGCTACGAGCAGTACTTC,CASSVGPSGRGYEQYF
TRBV5-1,-,-,TRBJ1-6,TGCGCCAGCAGCTTGGGGGCAGGGTCTGGGTCACCCCTCCACTTT,CASSLGAGSGSPLHF
TRBV7-8,TRBD1,many,TRBJ1-5,TGTGCCAGCAGCTTGACAGGGGGCGAACGGCAGCCCCAGCATTTT,CASSLTGGERQPQHF
TRBV2,-,few,TRBJ1-2,TGTGCCAGCCCCCAGGGTTCTTTTGGCTACACCTTC,CASPQGSFGYTF
TRBV5-1,TRBD2,many,TRBJ2-7,TGTGCCAGCAGCTTAGCGCTAGCGGGCGCCTACGAGCAGTACTTC,CASSLALAGAYEQYF
TRBV10-3,TRBD1,-,TRBJ1-6,TGTGCCATCAGGGGGGACAGGGAACCCCTCCACTTT,CAIRGDREPLHF
TRBV7-4,TRBD2,-,TRBJ2-5,TGTGCCAGCAGCCTAACCGCCGGGACTAGCGCTCAGACCCAGTACTTT,CASSLTAGTSAQTQYF
TRBV7-8,TRBD1,-,TRBJ1-6,TGTGCCAGCAGTTTGGGACAGGGTCAGCCCCAGCATTTACCCCTCCACTTT,CASSLGQGQPQHLPLHF
TRBV10-3,-,-,TRBJ2-2,TGTGCCATCAGTGAGACCGTGGGCCAGCCCCTCGGGGAGCTGTTTTTT,CAISETVGQPLGELFF
TRBV24-1,TRBD1,once,TRBJ1-6,TGTCCCTACCTAAGGACAGGGGGTTCACCCCTCCACTTT,CPYLRTGGSPLHF
TRBV6-1,-,many,TRBJ2-5,TGTGCCAGCAGTGAAGCATGGTCGGCCCAGTACTTC,CASSEAWSAQYF
TRBV2,-,-,TRBJ2-2,TGTGCCAGCAAAGGGACCACAGGACGGGAGAGCACCGGGGAGCTGTTTTTT,CASKGTTGRESTGELFF
TRBV20-1,-,once,TRBJ1-2,TGCAGTGCTAGACTTACGGGCACCTCCTATGGCTACACCTTC,CSARLTGTSYGYTF
TRBV2,-,-,TRBJ1-2,TGTGCCAGCAGCGCCTGGGCAGGGAACAACTATGGCTACACCTTC,CASSAWAGNNYGYTF
TRBV2,TRBD2,-,TRBJ2-2,TGTGCCAGCAGCCTGGGACTAGCGGGAAAGGCCGGGGAGCTGTTTTTT,CASSLGLAGKAGELFF
TRBV9,-,-,TRBJ1-1,TGTGCCAGCAGACCCTCGACAAATCTGAACACTGAAGCTTTCTTT,CASRPSTNLNTEAFF
TRBV24-1,TRBD2,-,TRBJ2-2,TGTGCCACCAGTGAACCGGGGGGGAACACCGGGGAGCTGTTTTTT,CATSEPGGNTGELFF
TRBV7-6,-,-,TRBJ2-7,TGTGCCAGCAGCCCCCCTTCGGAGCAGCTACAGAGCTCCTACGAGCAGTACTTC,CASSPPSEQLQSSYEQYF
TRBV5-1,-,-,TRBJ1-1,TGCGCCAGCAGCTTTGGGGCCAGTTTGACTGAAGCTTTCTTT,CASSFGASLTEAFF
TRBV29-1,-,many,TRBJ1-2,TGCAGCGTTGAAAGCAAGGGTTTCTACACCTTC,CSVESKGFYTF
TRBV29-1,-,many,TRBJ1-3,TGCAGCGTCAGTCTGGGTTCAGGAAACACCATATATTTT,CSVSLGSGNTIYF
TRBV6-6,-,-,TRBJ2-5,TGTGCCAGCAGTTACTCGCGGGGCAGGGCTGGGGAGACCCAGTACTTC,CASSYSRGRAGETQYF